The next 8 T cell receptor beta chains were all read from a single sample in a study of identical twins. TCRdb reanalysed the 5' RACE reads using MiXCR and keeps one entry per CDR3 protein. The sample has 300,000 to 350,000 distinct CDR3 sequences, 9% to 15% seen once. This sample also appeared in a second study, on yellow fever vaccine responses in identical twins.

Sequenced input: CD8+ T cells sorted from blood. The receptors originated from a young woman in good health.

The CDR3 coding sequence is TGTGCCAGCAGCACGAGTGTGGGAACTTACAATGAGCAGTTCTTC. Translating gives CASSTSVGTYNEQFF. The chain is built from TRBV12-3 or TRBV12-4 and TRBJ2-1, with unresolved D. The CDR3 loop spans 15 amino acids. Trimming shortened V by 6 bases and J by 4 bases, and 16 bases separated the two germline ends.

This chain connects TRBV6-5 to TRBJ2-7, with D perhaps assigned TRBD1 or TRBD2 (6 bases each). Per the germline V gene, CDR1 is MNHEY and CDR2 is SVGAGI. The ends were cut back, 2 bases at V and 5 bases at J, with 10 bases in the middle. This CDR3 spans 13 amino acids. CDR3 nucleotides: TGTGCCAGCAGTTACGGGGGGACAAACGAGCAGTACTTC. Protein sequence: CASSYGGTNEQYF.

This clonotype was counted between two and nine times. This chain uses TRBV12-3 or TRBV12-4 with TRBJ2-1; D uncertain. With 3 bases removed from V and 0 bases from J, the gap between germline ends came to 12 bases. The CDR3 length is 16 residues. The CDR3 region is CASSFGLWGSYNEQFF. The CDR3 region has the DNA TGTGCCAGCAGTTTCGGGCTTTGGGGCTCCTACAATGAGCAGTTCTTC.

The V and J genes are TRBV20-1 and TRBJ2-1; D remains unclear. Between the trimmed V and J ends, which lost 0 bases and 5 bases, there was a span of 26 bases. The CDR3 runs 19 residues. Germline assignment: CDR1 DFQATT and CDR2 SNEGSKA (reference sequence). CDR3 coding DNA: TGCAGTGCTAGAGATAGAAGGAATAATGCCGACCGGCAGGACAATGAGCAGTTCTTC. Its protein product is CSARDRRNNADRQDNEQFF.

This clonotype was found a few times. V gene TRBV7-2 combines with J gene TRBJ2-7, with D maybe TRBD1 (6 bases). V lost 5 bases, J lost 0 bases, and 11 bases lay in between. CDR3 size: 14 residues. Germline lookup yields CDR1 SGHTA and CDR2 FQGNSA. The CDR3 coding sequence is TGTGCCAGCAGCCTCTGGGGGCCCTCCTACGAGCAGTACTTC. Translated, it gives CASSLWGPSYEQYF.

This clonotype has ten or more counts. The rearrangement links TRBV20-1 to TRBJ2-6; TRBD1 agrees at 7 bases. Trimming took 1 base from V and 3 from J; bases not matched to a gene: 15. The CDR3 totals 19 residues. Germline CDR1 and CDR2: DFQATT and SNEGSKA (reference sequence). The CDR3 nucleotides read TGCAGTGCTAGAGGGCGAGACAGGGAAGAGTTGGATGGGGCCAACGTCCTGACTTTC. It translates to CSARGRDREELDGANVLTF.

With regard to this clonotype: One junction end does not reproduce the germline sequence, and a read error may be involved. The DNA of the CDR3 is TGTCCCAGCAGCCAAGATGGGTCAATAGTCGATGAGCAGTTCTTC. The encoded protein is CPSSQDGSIVDEQFF. The chain employs TRBV3-1 and TRBJ2-1; no reliable D call. Germline CDR1 and CDR2: LGHDT and YNNKEL (reference sequence). The CDR3 contains 15 residues.

V is TRBV5-1 and J is TRBJ2-7; maybe TRBD2 (5 bases). Germline assignment: CDR1 SGHRS and CDR2 YFSETQ. The V gene lost 4 bases and the J gene lost 1 base, with 12 bases spanning the gap. The CDR3 length is 14 residues. In nucleotides, the CDR3 is TGCGCCAGCAGCGTTTACAGCGGTTCCTACGAGCAGTACTTC. Amino acids: CASSVYSGSYEQYF.